A selection of T cell receptor beta chains follows, all from one sample in a study of response to subunit inactivated influenza vaccine. TCRdb fed the RT-PCR reads into MiXCR, producing one record per CDR3 protein. Among about 300,000 distinct CDR3 sequences listed, roughly 22% were seen once. The sample consisted of PBMCs from blood, taken approximately 20 months after vaccination. These receptors were obtained from a man aged 50 to 69 who received an inactivated influenza vaccine. Each CDR3 is given with its conserved first and last residue. The D gene is left open where the match is weak.

J: TRBJ1-2; V: TRBV6-5; D: NA; CDR3: CASSYGGDTNYGYTF
J: TRBJ2-3; V: TRBV11-2; D: NA; CDR3: CASSLVPQGLRNTQYF
J: TRBJ2-7; V: TRBV20-1; D: TRBD2; CDR3: CSARELAGDFHEQYF
J: TRBJ1-2; V: TRBV4-2; D: NA; CDR3: CASSQGSQGGNGYTF
J: TRBJ1-2; V: TRBV20-1; D: TRBD1; CDR3: CSANRGPNYGYTF
J: TRBJ1-2; V: TRBV29-1; D: NA; CDR3: CSVEDLGERYGYTF
J: TRBJ2-7; V: TRBV2; D: TRBD1; CDR3: CASSVLGQDYEQYF
J: TRBJ1-2; V: TRBV4-2; D: NA; CDR3: CASSQVGQGSLDGYTF
J: TRBJ2-5; V: TRBV7-6; D: TRBD2; CDR3: CASSHGLAGRQETQYF
J: TRBJ2-3; V: TRBV7-4; D: NA; CDR3: CASSFQQRDTQYF
J: TRBJ2-1; V: TRBV5-1; D: NA; CDR3: CASSLGDRDEQFF
J: TRBJ1-2; V: TRBV27; D: NA; CDR3: CASSYNGGLHTF
J: TRBJ1-5; V: TRBV2; D: NA; CDR3: CASSSDRSNQPQHF
J: TRBJ2-1; V: TRBV4-3; D: NA; CDR3: CASSRSYGVSSYNEQFF
J: TRBJ2-7; V: TRBV28; D: NA; CDR3: CASGRNEQYF
J: TRBJ2-3; V: TRBV28; D: TRBD2; CDR3: CASSRPVVAGGTQYF
J: TRBJ2-5; V: TRBV28; D: NA; CDR3: CASSLKLGVQETQYF
J: TRBJ2-3; V: TRBV21-1; D: NA; CDR3: CASNPSKTGAYF
J: TRBJ1-1; V: TRBV20-1; D: NA; CDR3: CSARDLLSPEGTEAFF
J: TRBJ1-1; V: TRBV20-1; D: TRBD1; CDR3: CSPDRGDTEAFF
J: TRBJ2-1; V: TRBV6-2/TRBV6-3; D: TRBD2; CDR3: CASSYPTGLAGGRYNEQFF
J: TRBJ1-6; V: TRBV20-1; D: NA; CDR3: CSAREGTGSSYNSPLHF
J: TRBJ2-7; V: TRBV2; D: NA; CDR3: CASSVARNEQYF
J: TRBJ1-3; V: TRBV20-1; D: NA; CDR3: CSARDPNSSGNTIYF
J: TRBJ2-1; V: TRBV5-1; D: NA; CDR3: CASSMESHEQFF
J: TRBJ2-3; V: TRBV29-1; D: TRBD2; CDR3: CSVGVGLAGYTDTQYF
J: TRBJ1-2; V: TRBV27; D: NA; CDR3: CASSFLGRDNGYTF
J: TRBJ1-1; V: TRBV12-3/TRBV12-4; D: NA; CDR3: CASTELMNTEAFF
J: TRBJ1-6; V: TRBV28; D: NA; CDR3: CASSFIWGRRDNSPLHF
J: TRBJ2-1; V: TRBV20-1; D: NA; CDR3: CIGGRESYNEQFF
J: TRBJ1-4; V: TRBV29-1; D: NA; CDR3: CSVMSWGLNEKLFF
J: TRBJ2-7; V: TRBV10-3; D: TRBD2; CDR3: CAISESIPPGLAGPYEQYF
J: TRBJ1-1; V: TRBV7-6; D: NA; CDR3: CASSLGSENTEAFF
J: TRBJ2-3; V: TRBV7-9; D: TRBD1; CDR3: CASSPAIRTGETDTQYF
J: TRBJ2-7; V: TRBV6-2/TRBV6-3; D: NA; CDR3: CASKSANSNEQYF
J: TRBJ2-1; V: TRBV12-3/TRBV12-4; D: NA; CDR3: CATRASDNEQFF
J: TRBJ2-2; V: TRBV28; D: NA; CDR3: CASSSPERAGELFF
J: TRBJ1-2; V: TRBV15; D: NA; CDR3: CATSPSEGVGYGYTF
J: TRBJ1-4; V: TRBV4-1; D: TRBD1; CDR3: CASSQGGDRAVKLFF
J: TRBJ2-7; V: TRBV12-3/TRBV12-4; D: NA; CDR3: CASTSGTPDDEQYF
J: TRBJ2-7; V: TRBV3-1; D: NA; CDR3: CASSQDSLGREQYF
J: TRBJ2-1; V: TRBV12-3/TRBV12-4; D: NA; CDR3: CASSLREQFF
J: TRBJ1-5; V: TRBV19; D: NA; CDR3: CASSISRGGGNQPQHF
J: TRBJ1-2; V: TRBV13; D: TRBD1; CDR3: CASTPTGEIPPPGGSGYTF
J: TRBJ2-3; V: TRBV9; D: NA; CDR3: CASSGRPSTDTQYF
J: TRBJ2-2; V: TRBV27; D: NA; CDR3: CASSPQRDTGELFF
J: TRBJ1-5; V: TRBV7-9; D: NA; CDR3: CASSLGGQPNQPQHF